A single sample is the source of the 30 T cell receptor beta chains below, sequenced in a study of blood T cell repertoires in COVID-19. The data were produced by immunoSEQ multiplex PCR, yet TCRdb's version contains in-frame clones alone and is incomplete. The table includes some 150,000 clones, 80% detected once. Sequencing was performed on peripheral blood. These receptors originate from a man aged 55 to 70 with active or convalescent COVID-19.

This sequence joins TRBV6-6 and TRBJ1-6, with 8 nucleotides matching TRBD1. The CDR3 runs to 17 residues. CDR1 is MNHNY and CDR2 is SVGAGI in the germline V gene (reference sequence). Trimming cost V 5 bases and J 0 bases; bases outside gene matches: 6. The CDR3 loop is CASSRRTGSSYNSPLHF. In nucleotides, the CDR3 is TGTGCCAGCAGTCGCCGGACAGGGAGCTCCTATAATTCACCCCTCCACTTT.

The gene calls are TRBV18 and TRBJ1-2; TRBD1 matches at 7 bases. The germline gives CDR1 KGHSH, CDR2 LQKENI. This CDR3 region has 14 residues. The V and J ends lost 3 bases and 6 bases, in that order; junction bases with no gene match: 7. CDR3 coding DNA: TGTGCCAGCTCACCCGAGGGGGCGACGAATGGCTACACCTTC. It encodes CASSPEGATNGYTF.

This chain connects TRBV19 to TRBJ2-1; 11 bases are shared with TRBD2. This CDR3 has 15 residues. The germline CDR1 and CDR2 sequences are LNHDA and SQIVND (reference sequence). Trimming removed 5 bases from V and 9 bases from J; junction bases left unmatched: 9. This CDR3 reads CASSVLAGGPAEQFF. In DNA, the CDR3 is TGTGCCAGTAGTGTCCTAGCGGGAGGCCCCGCTGAGCAGTTCTTC.

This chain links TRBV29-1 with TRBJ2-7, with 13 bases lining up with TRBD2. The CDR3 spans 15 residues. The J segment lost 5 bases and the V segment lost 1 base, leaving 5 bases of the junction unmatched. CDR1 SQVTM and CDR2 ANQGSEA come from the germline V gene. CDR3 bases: TGCAGCGTTGAAGCCGGGACTAGCGGGGTCCACGAGCAGTACTTC. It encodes CSVEAGTSGVHEQYF.

The CDR3 region has the DNA TGTGCCAGCAGTTACCTTTCTGCGATCCACGAGCAGTACTTC. This gives the protein CASSYLSAIHEQYF. V and J are TRBV6-5 and TRBJ2-7; D uncertain. Germline V gives CDR1 MNHEY, CDR2 SVGAGI. The CDR3 sequence is 14 residues long. Trimming shortened V by 2 bases and J by 5 bases, and 13 bases separated the two germline ends.

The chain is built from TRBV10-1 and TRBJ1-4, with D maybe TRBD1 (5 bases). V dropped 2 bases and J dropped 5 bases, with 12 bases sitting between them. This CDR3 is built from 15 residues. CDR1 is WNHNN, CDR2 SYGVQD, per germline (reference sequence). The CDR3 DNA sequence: TGCGCCAGCAGTGAGCCGACAGACCCCAATGAAAAACTGTTTTTT. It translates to CASSEPTDPNEKLFF.

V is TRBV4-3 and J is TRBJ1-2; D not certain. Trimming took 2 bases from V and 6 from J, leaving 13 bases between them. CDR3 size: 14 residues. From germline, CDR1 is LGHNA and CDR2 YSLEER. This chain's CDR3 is CASSQMEGQNGYTF. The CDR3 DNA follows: TGCGCCAGCAGCCAAATGGAGGGCCAGAATGGCTACACCTTC.

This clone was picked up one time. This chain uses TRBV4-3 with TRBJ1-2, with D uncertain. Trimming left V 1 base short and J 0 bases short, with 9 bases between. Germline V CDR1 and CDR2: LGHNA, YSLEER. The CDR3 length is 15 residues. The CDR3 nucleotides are TGCGCCAGCAGCCAAGCCGTCAGTTCTAACTATGGCTACACCTTC. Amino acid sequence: CASSQAVSSNYGYTF.

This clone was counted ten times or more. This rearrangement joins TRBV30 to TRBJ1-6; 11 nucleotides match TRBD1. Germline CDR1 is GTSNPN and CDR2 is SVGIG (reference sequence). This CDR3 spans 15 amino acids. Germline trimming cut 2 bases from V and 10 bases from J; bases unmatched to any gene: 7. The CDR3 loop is CAWSSRTGGSSPLHF. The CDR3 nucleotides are TGTGCCTGGAGTTCACGGACAGGGGGCTCATCACCCCTCCACTTT. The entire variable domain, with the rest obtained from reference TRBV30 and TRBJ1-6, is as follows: SQTIHQWPATLVQPVGSPLSLECTVEGTSNPNLYWYRQAAGRGLQLLFYSVGIGQISSEVPQNLSASRPQDRQFILSSKKLLLSDSGFYLCAWSSRTGGSSPLHFGNGTRLTVT.

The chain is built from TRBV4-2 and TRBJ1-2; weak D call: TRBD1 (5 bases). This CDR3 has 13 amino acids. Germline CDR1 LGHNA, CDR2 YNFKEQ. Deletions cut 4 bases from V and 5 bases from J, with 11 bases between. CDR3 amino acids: CASSPPGSYGYTF. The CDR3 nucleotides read TGTGCCAGCAGCCCGCCAGGGTCGTATGGCTACACCTTC.

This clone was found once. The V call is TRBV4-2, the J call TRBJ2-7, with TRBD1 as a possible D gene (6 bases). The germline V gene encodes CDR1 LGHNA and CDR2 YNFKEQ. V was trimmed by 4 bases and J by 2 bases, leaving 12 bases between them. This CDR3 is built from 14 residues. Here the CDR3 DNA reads TGTGCCAGCAGCCCCCGGACAGAAGCCTACGAGCAGTACTTC. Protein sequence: CASSPRTEAYEQYF.

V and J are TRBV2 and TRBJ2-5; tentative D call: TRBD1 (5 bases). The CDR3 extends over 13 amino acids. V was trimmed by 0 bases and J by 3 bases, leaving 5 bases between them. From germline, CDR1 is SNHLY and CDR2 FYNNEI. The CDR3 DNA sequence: TGTGCCAGCAGTGAAGCAGGGGAAGAGACCCAGTACTTC. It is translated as CASSEAGEETQYF.

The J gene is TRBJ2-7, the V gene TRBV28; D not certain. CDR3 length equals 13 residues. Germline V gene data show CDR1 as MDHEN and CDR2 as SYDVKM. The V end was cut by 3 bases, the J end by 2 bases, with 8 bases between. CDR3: CASSFLRAYEQYF. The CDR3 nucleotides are TGTGCCAGCAGTTTCCTTCGAGCCTACGAGCAGTACTTC.

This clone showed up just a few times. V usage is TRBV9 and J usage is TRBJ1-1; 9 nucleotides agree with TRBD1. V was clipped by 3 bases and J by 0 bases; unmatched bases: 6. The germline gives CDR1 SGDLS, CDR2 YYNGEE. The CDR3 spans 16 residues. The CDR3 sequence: CASSAGQGPLNTEAFF. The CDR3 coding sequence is TGTGCCAGCAGCGCCGGACAGGGGCCGCTGAACACTGAAGCTTTCTTT. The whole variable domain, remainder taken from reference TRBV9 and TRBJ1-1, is DSGVTQTPKHLITATGQRVTLRCSPRSGDLSVYWYQQSLDQGLQFLIQYYNGEERAKGNILERFSAQQFPDLHSELNLSSLELGDSALYFCASSAGQGPLNTEAFFGQGTRLTVV.

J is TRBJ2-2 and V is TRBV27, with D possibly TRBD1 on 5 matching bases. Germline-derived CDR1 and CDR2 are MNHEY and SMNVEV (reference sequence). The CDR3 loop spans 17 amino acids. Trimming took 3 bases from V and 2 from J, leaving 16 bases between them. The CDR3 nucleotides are TGTGCCAGCAGTTTGATGGGGCTGAATGGAAACACCGGGGAGCTGTTTTTT. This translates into CASSLMGLNGNTGELFF.

CDR3: CASRPTGARETQYF. The CDR3 region has the DNA TGTGCCAGTAGACCGACAGGGGCCCGGGAGACCCAGTACTTC. The chain recombines TRBV19 with TRBJ2-5; 8 nucleotides align to TRBD1. Trimming took 6 bases from V and 5 from J; bases not matched to a gene: 8. The CDR3 sequence is 14 residues long. CDR1 LNHDA and CDR2 SQIVND come from the germline V gene (reference sequence).

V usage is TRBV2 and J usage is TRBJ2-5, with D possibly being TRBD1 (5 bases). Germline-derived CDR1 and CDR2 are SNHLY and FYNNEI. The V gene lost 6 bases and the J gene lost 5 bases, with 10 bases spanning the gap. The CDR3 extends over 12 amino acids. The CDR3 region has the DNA TGTGCCAGCAGGACGACAGCGGAGACCCAGTACTTC. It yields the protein CASRTTAETQYF.

The CDR3, as DNA: TGTGCCAGCAGTGCCGAGGACAGGGGCGTAACTAATGAAAAACTGTTTTTT. It is translated as CASSAEDRGVTNEKLFF. The J gene is TRBJ1-4, the V gene TRBV25-1; TRBD1 matches at 9 bases. The junction had 7 bases not matched to a gene; V was cut back by 4 bases and J by 1 base. The CDR3 sequence is 17 residues long. The germline V gene has CDR1 MGHDK and CDR2 SYGVNS.

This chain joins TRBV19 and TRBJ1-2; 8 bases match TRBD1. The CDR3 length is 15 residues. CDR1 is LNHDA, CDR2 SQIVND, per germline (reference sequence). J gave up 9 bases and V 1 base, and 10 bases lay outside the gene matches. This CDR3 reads CASSIGGQGASRYTF. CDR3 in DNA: TGTGCCAGTAGTATAGGGGGCCAGGGGGCGTCCCGCTACACCTTC.

Written as DNA, the CDR3 is TGTGCCATCAGTGAGGGACTGGGACAGTACTTC. It encodes CAISEGLGQYF. The chain carries TRBV10-3 and TRBJ2-7, with a tentative D call TRBD2 (5 bases). The CDR3 contains 11 residues. The V gene lost 2 bases and the J gene lost 10 bases, with 9 bases spanning the gap. Germline V gene sequence: CDR1 ENHRY, CDR2 SYGVKD.

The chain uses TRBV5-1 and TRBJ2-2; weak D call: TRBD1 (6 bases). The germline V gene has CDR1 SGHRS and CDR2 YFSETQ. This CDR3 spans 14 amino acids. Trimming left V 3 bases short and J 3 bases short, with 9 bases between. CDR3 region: CASSWQGYTGELFF. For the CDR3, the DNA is TGCGCCAGCAGCTGGCAGGGGTACACCGGGGAGCTGTTTTTT. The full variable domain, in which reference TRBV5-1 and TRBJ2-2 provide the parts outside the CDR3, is KAGVTQTPRYLIKTRGQQVTLSCSPISGHRSVSWYQQTPGQGLQFLFEYFSETQRNKGNFPGRFSGRQFSNSRSEMNVSTLELGDSALYLCASSWQGYTGELFFGEGSRLTVL.

CDR3 loop: CASSLSGTSTGKLFF. As DNA, the CDR3 is TGTGCCAGCAGCTTAAGTGGGACATCAACGGGAAAACTGTTTTTT. The chain recombines TRBV7-2 with TRBJ1-4, with D perhaps TRBD1 (6 bases). The V end lost 2 bases, the J end lost 10 bases, and 17 bases lay between the germline ends. Germline V lookup: CDR1 SGHTA, CDR2 FQGNSA. This CDR3 contains 15 residues. The variable domain in full, completed from reference TRBV7-2 and TRBJ1-4, reads GAGVSQSPSNKVTEKGKDVELRCDPISGHTALYWYRQSLGQGLEFLIYFQGNSAPDKSGLPSDRFSAERTGGSVSTLTIQRTQQEDSAVYLCASSLSGTSTGKLFFGSGTQLSVL.

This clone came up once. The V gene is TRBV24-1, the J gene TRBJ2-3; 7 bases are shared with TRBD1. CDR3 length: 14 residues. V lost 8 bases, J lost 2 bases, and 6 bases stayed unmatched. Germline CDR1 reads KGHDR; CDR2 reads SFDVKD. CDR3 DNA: TGTGCCACCACCCCCAGGGGGAACACAGATACGCAGTATTTT. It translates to CATTPRGNTDTQYF.

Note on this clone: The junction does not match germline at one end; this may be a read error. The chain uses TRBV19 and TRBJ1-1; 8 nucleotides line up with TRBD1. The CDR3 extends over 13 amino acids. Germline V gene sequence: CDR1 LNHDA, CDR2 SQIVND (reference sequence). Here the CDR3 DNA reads TGTGCCAGTTTCCGGGACAGGAACACCGAAGCTTTCTTT. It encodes CASFRDRNTEAFF.

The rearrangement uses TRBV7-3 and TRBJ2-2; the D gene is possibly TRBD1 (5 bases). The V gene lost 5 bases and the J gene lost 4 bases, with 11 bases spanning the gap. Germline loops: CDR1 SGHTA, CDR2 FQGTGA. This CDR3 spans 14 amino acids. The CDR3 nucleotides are TGTGCCAGCAGCCCCCAGGGCAGCACCGGGGAGCTGTTTTTT. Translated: CASSPQGSTGELFF.

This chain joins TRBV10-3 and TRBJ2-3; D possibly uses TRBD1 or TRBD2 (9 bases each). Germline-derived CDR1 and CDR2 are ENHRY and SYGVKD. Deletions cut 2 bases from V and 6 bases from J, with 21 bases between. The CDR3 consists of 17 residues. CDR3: CAISERGQGGLADTQYF. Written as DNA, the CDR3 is TGTGCCATCAGTGAGAGGGGACAGGGAGGACTAGCGGATACGCAGTATTTT.

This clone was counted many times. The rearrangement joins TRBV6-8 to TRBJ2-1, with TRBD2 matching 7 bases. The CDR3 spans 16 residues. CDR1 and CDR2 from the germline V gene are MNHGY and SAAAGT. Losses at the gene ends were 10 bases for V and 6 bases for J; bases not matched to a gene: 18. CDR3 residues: CAKRPLPGGPCNEQFF. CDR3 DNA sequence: TGTGCCAAGCGCCCCCTCCCGGGAGGCCCTTGCAATGAGCAGTTCTTC.

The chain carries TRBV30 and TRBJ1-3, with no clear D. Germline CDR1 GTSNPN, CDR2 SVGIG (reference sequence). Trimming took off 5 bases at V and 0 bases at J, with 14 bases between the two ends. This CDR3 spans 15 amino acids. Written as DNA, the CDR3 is TGTGCCTGGTCCATACGGAGTTTCTCTGGAAACACCATATATTTT. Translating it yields CAWSIRSFSGNTIYF. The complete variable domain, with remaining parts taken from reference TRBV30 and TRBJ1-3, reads SQTIHQWPATLVQPVGSPLSLECTVEGTSNPNLYWYRQAAGRGLQLLFYSVGIGQISSEVPQNLSASRPQDRQFILSSKKLLLSDSGFYLCAWSIRSFSGNTIYFGEGSWLTVV.

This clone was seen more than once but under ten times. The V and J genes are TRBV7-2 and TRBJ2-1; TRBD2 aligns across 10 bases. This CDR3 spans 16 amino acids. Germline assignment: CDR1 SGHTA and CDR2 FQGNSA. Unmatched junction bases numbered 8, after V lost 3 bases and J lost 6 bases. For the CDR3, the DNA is TGTGCCAGCAGCTTGAACCCTTTAGCGGGAGGCAATGAGCAGTTCTTC. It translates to CASSLNPLAGGNEQFF.

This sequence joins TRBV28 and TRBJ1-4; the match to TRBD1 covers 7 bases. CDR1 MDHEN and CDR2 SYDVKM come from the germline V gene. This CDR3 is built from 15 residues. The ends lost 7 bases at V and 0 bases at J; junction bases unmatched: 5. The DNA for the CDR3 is TGTGCCAGCACCGGAGGGGGCTCAACTAATGAAAAACTGTTTTTT. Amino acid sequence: CASTGGGSTNEKLFF.